Following are 8 T cell receptor beta chains from one sample sequenced in a study of T cells in women clearing cervical HPV infection. The method was immunoSEQ multiplex PCR; TCRdb's version includes in-frame clones alone and lacks a portion of them. The sample shows fewer than 30,000 clones, and under 20% sits with its ten largest clones. Sequenced sample: blood buffy coat. Receptor source: a woman aged 18 to 75 with a cervical HPV16 infection that either progressed to CIN3+ or cleared (not recorded which).

Of note for this clone: Read sequence stops 3 residues before the CDR3 end, and the germline J gene provides the missing end. The V call is TRBV16, the J call TRBJ2-7; TRBD2 agrees at 7 bases. The germline CDR1 and CDR2 sequences are KGHSY and FQNENV. The CDR3 consists of 14 residues. V lost 2 bases, J lost 1 base, and 2 bases stayed unmatched. CDR3 sequence: CASSQLAASYEQYF. CDR3 DNA, as far as it was read: TGTGCCAGCAGCCAACTAGCGGCGTCCTACGAG.

Note on this clone: The read terminates 3 residues ahead of where the CDR3 ends, so the germline J gene completes it. This chain connects TRBV11-3 to TRBJ2-5; TRBD2 matches 9 bases. This CDR3 region has 15 residues. Germline values: CDR1 SGHNT, CDR2 YENEEA. Unmatched junction bases numbered 7, after V lost 6 bases and J lost 2 bases. The CDR3 sequence: CASRPGTSSQETQYF. Partial CDR3 DNA: TGTGCCAGCAGACCCGGGACTAGCTCTCAAGAGACC.

To note about this clone: Read sequence stops 3 residues before the CDR3 end, and the germline J gene provides the missing end. J is TRBJ1-4 and V is TRBV2; 7 positions match TRBD1. This CDR3 contains 14 residues. V lost 7 bases and J lost 8; bases outside the gene matches: 10. Looked up from germline, CDR1 is SNHLY and CDR2 is FYNNEI. The covered CDR3 bases are TGTGCCAGCAAGACGGGACAGATGGGAGAAAAA. Its translation is CASKTGQMGEK. The complete CDR3 reads CASKTGQMGEKLFF.

The CDR3 protein is CASSKMTGGLAGSTDTQYF. The sequenced CDR3 bases are TGTGCCAGCAGTAAGATGACAGGGGGACTAGCGGGAAGCACAGATACG. The V and J genes are TRBV25-1 and TRBJ2-3, with TRBD2 identical over 13 bases. The CDR3 extends 3 residues past the end of the read, so its final part is completed from the germline J gene. The CDR3 runs 19 residues. The V and J ends lost 5 bases and 0 bases, in that order; junction bases with no gene match: 11. Per germline, CDR1 MGHDK and CDR2 SYGVNS. Full variable domain (outside the CDR3, taken from reference TRBV25-1 and TRBJ2-3): EADIYQTPRYLVIGTGKKITLECSQTMGHDKMYWYQQDPGMELHLIHYSYGVNSTEKGDLSSESTVSRIRTEHFPLTLESARPSHTSQYLCASSKMTGGLAGSTDTQYFGPGTRLTVL.

Comment on this clone: The read terminates 3 residues ahead of where the CDR3 ends, so the germline J gene completes it. Other DNA sequences from this sample encode an identical CDR3 as well. The V call is TRBV30, the J call TRBJ1-5; D not resolved. Trimming shortened V by 0 bases and J by 1 base, and 4 bases separated the two germline ends. The CDR3 runs to 13 residues. CDR1 and CDR2 (germline): GTSNPN, SVGIG (reference sequence). The sequenced part of the CDR3 DNA is TGTGCCTGGAGTGTACAGAGCAATCAGCCC. Translated, it gives CAWSVQSNQP. The whole CDR3 reads CAWSVQSNQPQHF.

To note about this clone: The CDR3 is cut off 3 residues early in the read; its end comes from the germline J gene. The chain carries TRBV9 and TRBJ1-4, with 10 nucleotides matching TRBD1. CDR3 length equals 16 residues. Germline CDR1 and CDR2: SGDLS and YYNGEE. V was pared by 4 bases and J by 7 bases, with 10 bases of the junction left unmatched. CDR3 amino acids: CASSRGGDRGSEKLFF. Partial CDR3 DNA: TGTGCCAGCAGCCGAGGAGGGGACAGGGGTAGTGAAAAA.

Concerning this clone: The germline gene is not matched at one end of the junction; a read error may be the cause. The DNA ends 3 residues before the CDR3 does, and the rest of the CDR3 is filled in from the germline J gene. The chain recombines TRBV6-2 or TRBV6-3 with TRBJ2-3; no clear D gene. Germline CDR1 is MNHEY and CDR2 is SVGEGT. There are 14 residues in the CDR3. This chain's CDR3 is CASSYSIAPETQYF. The CDR3 bases that were read are TGTGCCAGCAGTTACTCGATAGCCCCAGAGACG.

On this clone itself: The read gets to within 3 residues of the CDR3 end, and the germline J gene fills in the rest. The V gene is TRBV7-3, the J gene TRBJ2-6; D uncertain. CDR3 length: 15 amino acids. CDR1 SGHTA and CDR2 FQGTGA come from the germline V gene. Trimming took 2 bases from V and 0 from J, leaving 5 bases between them. The CDR3 DNA, read in part, is TGTGCCAGCAGCTTAGCCGGCTCTGGGGCCAACGTC. Translation gives CASSLAGSGANV. The whole CDR3 region reads CASSLAGSGANVLTF.